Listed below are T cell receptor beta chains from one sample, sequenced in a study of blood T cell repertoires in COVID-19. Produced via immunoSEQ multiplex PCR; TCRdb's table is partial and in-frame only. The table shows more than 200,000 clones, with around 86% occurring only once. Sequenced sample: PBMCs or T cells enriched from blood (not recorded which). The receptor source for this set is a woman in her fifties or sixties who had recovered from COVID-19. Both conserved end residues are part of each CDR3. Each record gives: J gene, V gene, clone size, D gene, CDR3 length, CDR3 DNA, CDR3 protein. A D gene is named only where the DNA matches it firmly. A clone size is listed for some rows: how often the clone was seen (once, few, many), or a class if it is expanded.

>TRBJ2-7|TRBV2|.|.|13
TGTGCCAGCAGACGGGAGAGTTGGGACGAGCAGTACTTC
CASRRESWDEQYF
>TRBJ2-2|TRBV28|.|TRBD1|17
TGTGCCAGCAGTTCTTATGACAGGGGGTCAAACACCGGGGAGCTGTTTTTT
CASSSYDRGSNTGELFF
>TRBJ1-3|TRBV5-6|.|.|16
TGTGCCAGCAGCTTGGCCGTTGGGGCCTCTGGAAACACCATATATTTT
CASSLAVGASGNTIYF
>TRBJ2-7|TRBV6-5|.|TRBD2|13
TGTGCCACAGTGCCGGGACTAGGCTACGAGCAGTACTTC
CATVPGLGYEQYF
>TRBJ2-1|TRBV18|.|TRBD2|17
TGTGCCAGCTCACCGCTAGCGGGAGACCTCTCCTACAATGAGCAGTTCTTC
CASSPLAGDLSYNEQFF
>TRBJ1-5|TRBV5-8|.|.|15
TGTGCCAGCAGCCTGGGGGTACAGCCAAATCAGCCCCAGCATTTT
CASSLGVQPNQPQHF
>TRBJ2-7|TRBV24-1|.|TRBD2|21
TGTGCCACCAGTGATTTTTTCGGACAGATGGATAGCGGGAGTAGGGCCTACGAGCAGTACTTC
CATSDFFGQMDSGSRAYEQYF
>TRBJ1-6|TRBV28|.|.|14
TGTGCCAGCAGCCCCGGAGGGCTGAATTCACCCCTCCACTTT
CASSPGGLNSPLHF
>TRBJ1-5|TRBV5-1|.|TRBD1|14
TGCGCCAGCAGCCCAGGGACAGCAAATCAGCCCCAGCATTTT
CASSPGTANQPQHF
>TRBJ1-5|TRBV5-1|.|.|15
TGCGCCAGCAGCTTGGAGGGACATACGGATCAGCCCCAGCATTTT
CASSLEGHTDQPQHF
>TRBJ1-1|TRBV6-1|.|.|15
TGTGCCAGCAGTGACGCAGGGTTAAGGGGAAACGGAGCTTTCTTT
CASSDAGLRGNGAFF
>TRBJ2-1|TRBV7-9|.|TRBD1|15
TGTGCCAGCAGCCCGGGACAGTCCATAGGCGATGAGCAGTTCTTC
CASSPGQSIGDEQFF
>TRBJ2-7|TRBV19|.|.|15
TGTGCCAGTACTCAAAGCGGCGGTAGGGCCTACGAGCAGTACTTC
CASTQSGGRAYEQYF
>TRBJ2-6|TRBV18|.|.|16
TGTGCCAGCTCACCTAGCACAGGGCTTGGGGCCAACGTCCTGACTTTC
CASSPSTGLGANVLTF
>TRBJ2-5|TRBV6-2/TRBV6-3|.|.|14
TGTGCCAGCAGTTACCGGCTACGGAGAGAGACCCAGTACTTC
CASSYRLRRETQYF
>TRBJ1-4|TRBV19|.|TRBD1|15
TGTGCCAGTAGTACACTAGGGGGCGCGGCTGAAAAACTGTTTTTT
CASSTLGGAAEKLFF
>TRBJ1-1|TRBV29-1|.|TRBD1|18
TGCAGCGTTGAATTCGGGACAGCGGTCCTCAGGGTTGGCACTGAAGCTTTCTTT
CSVEFGTAVLRVGTEAFF
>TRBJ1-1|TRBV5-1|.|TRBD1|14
TGCGCCAGCAGCGATCCAGGGGGAGGTGATGAAGCTTTCTTT
CASSDPGGGDEAFF
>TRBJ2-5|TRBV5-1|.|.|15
TGCGCCAGCACCCAGACAGGGAGGTTGCAAGAGACCCAGTACTTC
CASTQTGRLQETQYF
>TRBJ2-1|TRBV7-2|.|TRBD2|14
TGTGCCAGCAGCCCTCTAGCGGGAAGGAATGAGCAGTTCTTC
CASSPLAGRNEQFF
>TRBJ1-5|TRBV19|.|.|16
TGTGCCAGTGGCCTCCTTGGGCAGTATAGCAATCAGCCCCAGCATTTT
CASGLLGQYSNQPQHF
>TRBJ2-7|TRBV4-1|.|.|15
TGCGCCAGCAGCCAAGATCGGACACATCCTAGCGAGCAGTACTTC
CASSQDRTHPSEQYF
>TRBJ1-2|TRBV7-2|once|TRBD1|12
TGTGCCAGCAGCAACGACAGGGGTGGCTACACCTTC
CASSNDRGGYTF
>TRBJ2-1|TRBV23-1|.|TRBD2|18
TGCGCCAGCAGTCAACGACTAGCGGGAGGTACTACCTACAATGAGCAGTTCTTC
CASSQRLAGGTTYNEQFF
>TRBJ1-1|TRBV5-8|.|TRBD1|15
TGTGCCAGCAAGAGGGACAGTAGTTCCGGCACTGAAGCTTTCTTT
CASKRDSSSGTEAFF
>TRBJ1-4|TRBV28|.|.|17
TGTGCCAGCAGTCGAACGGCCAGGATTGCAACTAATGAAAAACTGTTTTTT
CASSRTARIATNEKLFF
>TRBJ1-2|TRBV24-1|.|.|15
TGTGCCACCAGTGATTTGAGCGCAAGCGGTGAGGGCTACACCTTC
CATSDLSASGEGYTF
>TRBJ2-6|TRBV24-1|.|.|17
TGTGCCACCAGTGATTTGAGGGGGAGCTCTGGGGCCAACGTCCTGACTTTC
CATSDLRGSSGANVLTF
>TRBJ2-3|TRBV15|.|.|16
TGTGCCACCAGCAGAGCGGCACACAGGGAGACAGATACGCAGTATTTT
CATSRAAHRETDTQYF
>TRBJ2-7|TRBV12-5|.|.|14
TGTGCTAGTGGTTTGGTACCCCCCGGTTACGAGCAGTACTTC
CASGLVPPGYEQYF
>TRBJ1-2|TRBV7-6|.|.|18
TGTGCCAGCAGCTTAAGTATGGCTCCGTGGGGGGATAACTATGGCTACACCTTC
CASSLSMAPWGDNYGYTF
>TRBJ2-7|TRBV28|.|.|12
TGTGCCAGCAGTAACGGTTTCGGCGAGCAGTACTTC
CASSNGFGEQYF
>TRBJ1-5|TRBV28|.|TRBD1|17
TGTGCCAGCAGTTTTAGCCGAGGGACAGCCACTTATCAGCCCCAGCATTTT
CASSFSRGTATYQPQHF
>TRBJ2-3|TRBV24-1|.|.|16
TGTGCCACCAGTGACCCCTTAGGGGGAGCCACAGATACGCAGTATTTT
CATSDPLGGATDTQYF
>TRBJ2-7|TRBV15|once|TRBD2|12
TGTGCCACCAGCATCCGGACTAGCTTCGAGTACTTC
CATSIRTSFEYF
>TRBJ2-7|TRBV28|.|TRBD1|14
TGTGCCAGCAGGCACCGGGACAGGGGATACGAGCAGTACTTC
CASRHRDRGYEQYF
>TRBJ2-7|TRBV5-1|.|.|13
TGCGCCAGCAGCTTGGGACAGTCCTACGAGCAGTACTTC
CASSLGQSYEQYF
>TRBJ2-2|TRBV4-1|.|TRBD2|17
TGCGCCAGCAGCCAACCACTAGCGGGAGGGCCCACCGGGGAGCTGTTTTTT
CASSQPLAGGPTGELFF
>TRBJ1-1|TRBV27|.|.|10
TGTGCCCCCCCTGCGACTGAAGCTTTCTTT
CAPPATEAFF
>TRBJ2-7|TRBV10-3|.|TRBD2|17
TGTGCCATCAGTCTGAGCCTAGCGGGAGCTGCGGCCTACGAGCAGTACTTC
CAISLSLAGAAAYEQYF
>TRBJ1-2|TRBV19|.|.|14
TGTGCCAGTAGTATCGGCGGGGGAGGCTATGGCTACACCTTC
CASSIGGGGYGYTF
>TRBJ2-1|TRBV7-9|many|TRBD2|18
TGTGCCAGCAGCTTAGTTTATGATTGGGCTAGCGGCCACAATGAGCAGTTCTTC
CASSLVYDWASGHNEQFF
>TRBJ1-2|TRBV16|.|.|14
TGTGCCAGCAGCCAATCGCTACAGACCTATGGCTACACCTTC
CASSQSLQTYGYTF
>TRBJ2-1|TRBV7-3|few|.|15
TGTGCCAGCAGCTTACGGGGAGAGTCCTACAATGAGCAGTTCTTC
CASSLRGESYNEQFF